This TCR beta chain was sequenced for a study of cytotoxic CD8 clonotypes in ibrutinib-treated CLL. Across the whole study: The samples contained over 250,000 productive templates on average. They also contained an average of about 100,000 productive rearrangements.

The method was immunoSEQ multiplex PCR; TCRdb's version includes in-frame clones alone and lacks a portion of them. The table includes about 160,000 clones, over 75% detected once. This clone was counted a single time. CDR3 length: 15 amino acids. Looked up from germline, CDR1 is MNHEY and CDR2 is SMNVEV (reference sequence). Trimming shortened V by 0 bases and J by 3 bases, and 11 bases separated the two germline ends. The sequencing used PBMCs, collected at disease progression, from a patient treated with ibrutinib. This clonotype originated in a human donor with chronic lymphocytic leukemia. J is TRBJ1-2 and V is TRBV27; D not certain. CDR3 region: CASSLSGVYYYGYTF. CDR3 nucleotide sequence: TGTGCCAGCAGTTTATCTGGGGTCTACTACTATGGCTACACCTTC.